A single sample is the source of the 18 T cell receptor beta chains below, sequenced in a study of T-cell reconstitution after alpha-beta-depleted transplantation in children. It was with unique molecular identifiers that the TCRbeta library was prepared. MiXCR, applied by TCRdb to the PCR reads, yields one record per CDR3 protein. The sample includes some 300,000 distinct CDR3 sequences, around 10% seen only once; the top ten take around 7.6%. Sequenced material: PBMCs, taken before TCRalphabeta/CD19-depleted stem cell transplant. These receptors originate from a boy less than two years old with acute myeloid leukemia, due to receive a stem cell transplant.

This clonotype was recorded many times. This chain connects TRBV14 to TRBJ2-5, with 9 bases fitting TRBD1. The V and J ends lost 1 base and 5 bases, in that order; junction bases with no gene match: 8. This CDR3 has 16 residues. Germline lookup yields CDR1 SGHDN and CDR2 FVKESK. The CDR3 nucleotides read TGTGCCAGCAGCCAAGGGTATTGGACAGGGGAGGAGACCCAGTACTTC. Translated: CASSQGYWTGEETQYF. The full variable domain, its missing parts supplied by reference TRBV14 and TRBJ2-5, is EAGVTQFPSHSVIEKGQTVTLRCDPISGHDNLYWYRRVMGKEIKFLLHFVKESKQDESGMPNNRFLAERTGGTYSTLKVQPAELEDSGVYFCASSQGYWTGEETQYFGPGTRLLVL.

This clonotype was detected ten times or more. The genes are TRBV10-2 and TRBJ1-6, with a possible D match to TRBD1 (6 bases). V was pared by 5 bases and J by 6 bases, with 14 bases between. This CDR3 comprises 15 residues. Germline CDR1 is WSHSY and CDR2 is SAAADI. CDR3 sequence (DNA): TGCGCCAGCAGTCACAGGGTCTGGGGTAATTCACCCCTCCACTTT. Protein: CASSHRVWGNSPLHF.

Ten or more counts support this clonotype. This chain connects TRBV10-3 to TRBJ2-5; D might be TRBD1 (6 bases). CDR3 length: 14 amino acids. CDR1 is ENHRY, CDR2 SYGVKD, per germline. Between the trimmed V and J ends, which lost 0 bases and 5 bases, there was a span of 10 bases. For the CDR3, the DNA is TGTGCCATCAGTGAGTCGCCAGGGGACGAGACCCAGTACTTC. Translation gives CAISESPGDETQYF.

This clonotype came up many times. The chain uses TRBV12-3 or TRBV12-4 and TRBJ2-1; possibly TRBD2 for D (6 bases). This CDR3 has 16 amino acids. V lost 3 bases and J lost 0, with 12 bases in between. In nucleotides, the CDR3 is TGTGCCAGCAGTTTTTCCGGGGGTAGCTCCTACAATGAGCAGTTCTTC. It yields the protein CASSFSGGSSYNEQFF.

This clonotype has a count of ten or more. The chain joins TRBV12-3 or TRBV12-4 to TRBJ2-7; D call uncertain. Trimming removed 3 bases at V and 6 bases at J, with 9 bases between. The CDR3 has 12 residues. The CDR3 sequence is CASSFSPSEQYF. The CDR3 nucleotides are TGTGCCAGCAGTTTCTCTCCAAGCGAGCAGTACTTC.

This clonotype appeared a single time. V and J are TRBV12-3 or TRBV12-4 and TRBJ2-1, with 12 bases identical to TRBD1. J lost 8 bases, V lost 5 bases, and 7 bases had no gene match. The CDR3 extends over 15 amino acids. CDR3 loop: CASSDWGQGADEQFF. The CDR3 DNA is TGTGCCAGCAGTGATTGGGGACAGGGGGCGGATGAGCAGTTCTTC.

The gene calls are TRBV7-9 and TRBJ2-1; 10 nucleotides align to TRBD2. Germline V gene sequence: CDR1 SEHNR, CDR2 FQNEAQ (reference sequence). The ends lost 8 bases at V and 0 bases at J; junction bases unmatched: 7. This CDR3 has 16 residues. CDR3 residues: CASPSGRALSYNEQFF. The CDR3 DNA sequence: TGTGCCAGCCCGAGCGGGAGGGCCCTCTCCTACAATGAGCAGTTCTTC.

This clonotype was detected many times. J is TRBJ2-4 and V is TRBV27; a possible D gene is TRBD2 (6 bases). The CDR3 has 13 residues. V was cut by 7 bases and J by 3 bases, with 10 bases left in between. Germline CDR1 MNHEY, CDR2 SMNVEV (reference sequence). The CDR3 DNA reads TGTGCCAGCATGGGGGGTGGCAAAAACATTCAGTACTTC. The encoded protein is CASMGGGKNIQYF.

The V gene is TRBV6-2 or TRBV6-3, the J gene TRBJ2-6, with D possibly being TRBD2 (6 bases). V was trimmed by 4 bases and J by 2 bases, leaving 12 bases between them. Germline CDR1 reads MNHEY; CDR2 reads SVGEGT. The CDR3 consists of 16 residues. The CDR3 coding sequence is TGTGCCAGCAGTTCCACGGGGGAGCCTGGGGCCAACGTCCTGACTTTC. Translation: CASSSTGEPGANVLTF.

The table lists this clonotype with a few counts. V is TRBV24-1 and J is TRBJ2-3; D is uncertain. The CDR3 totals 15 residues. Trimming removed 4 bases from V and 0 bases from J, with 10 bases in between. Germline-derived CDR1 and CDR2 are KGHDR and SFDVKD. CDR3 region: CATSESRTSTDTQYF. The DNA for the CDR3 is TGTGCCACCAGTGAGTCCAGGACGAGCACAGATACGCAGTATTTT.

This clonotype was detected only a few times. The chain links TRBV27 to TRBJ2-5; the match to TRBD2 covers 7 bases. Germline V gene lookup returns CDR1 MNHEY and CDR2 SMNVEV (reference sequence). Trimming took 4 bases from V and 1 from J; bases not matched to a gene: 6. The CDR3 is made up of 15 amino acids. CDR3: CASSWGGGLQETQYF. CDR3 sequence (DNA): TGTGCCAGCAGTTGGGGGGGGGGTCTCCAAGAGACCCAGTACTTC.

This clonotype was recorded many times. The rearrangement uses TRBV7-3 and TRBJ2-1; D is possibly TRBD2 (5 bases). CDR1 is SGHTA and CDR2 is FQGTGA in the germline V gene. V lost 3 bases and J 6 bases, leaving 15 bases between the germline ends. This CDR3 is built from 15 residues. The CDR3 sequence: CASSFSAHPTNEQFF. The CDR3 DNA reads TGTGCCAGCAGCTTTAGCGCCCACCCCACCAATGAGCAGTTCTTC.

This clonotype was seen at least ten times. The rearrangement links TRBV20-1 to TRBJ1-6; D not resolved. Germline lookup yields CDR1 DFQATT and CDR2 SNEGSKA (reference sequence). The CDR3 covers 15 residues. V was trimmed by 3 bases and J by 8 bases, leaving 17 bases between them. The CDR3 nucleotides are TGCAGTGCTAGCCCTCCGCCCGACGGCCATTCACCCCTCCACTTT. Translated, it gives CSASPPPDGHSPLHF.

The chain uses TRBV29-1 and TRBJ2-3; D unclear. The germline V gene encodes CDR1 SQVTM and CDR2 ANQGSEA. V lost 6 bases to trimming and J lost 2 bases, with 12 bases between them. This CDR3 is 13 amino acids long. The CDR3, as DNA: TGCAGCGTCGGGCTTGGGGTCACAGATACGCAGTATTTT. This translates into CSVGLGVTDTQYF.

This clonotype appeared a few times. The chain recombines TRBV11-2 with TRBJ2-3; 12 nucleotides agree with TRBD2. Germline assignment: CDR1 SGHAT and CDR2 FQNNGV. The V gene end was trimmed by 4 bases and the J gene end by 1 base; junction bases not matched to a gene: 9. CDR3 length equals 18 residues. The CDR3 DNA reads as TGTGCCAGCAGCTCCGGTCTAGCGGGAGGGTGGGGCACAGATACGCAGTATTTT. This encodes CASSSGLAGGWGTDTQYF.

The sample holds many counts of this clonotype. This chain connects TRBV3-1 to TRBJ2-2; D uncertain. V was cut by 3 bases and J by 6 bases, with 2 bases left in between. The CDR3 consists of 11 residues. In germline, CDR1 is LGHDT, CDR2 YNNKEL (reference sequence). CDR3: CASSQAGELFF. In nucleotides, the CDR3 is TGTGCCAGCAGCCAGGCCGGGGAGCTGTTTTTT. The full variable domain, completed using reference TRBV3-1 and TRBJ2-2, is DTAVSQTPKYLVTQMGNDKSIKCEQNLGHDTMYWYKQDSKKFLKIMFSYNNKELIINETVPNRFSPKSPDKAHLNLHINSLELGDSAVYFCASSQAGELFFGEGSRLTVL.

This clonotype was counted at least ten times. This sequence joins TRBV12-3 or TRBV12-4 and TRBJ2-5, with 8 positions matching TRBD2. The V and J ends lost 7 bases and 5 bases, in that order; junction bases with no gene match: 9. The CDR3 is 14 residues long. The CDR3 DNA reads as TGTGCCAGCATCTCTAGCGGGCTCAGCGAGACCCAGTACTTC. It yields the protein CASISSGLSETQYF.

Concerning this clonotype itself: A much larger clone lies a single base off, so this may be a read error. This chain joins TRBV11-1 and TRBJ2-1, with unresolved D. V lost 5 bases, J lost 7 bases, and 9 bases lay in between. Germline lookup yields CDR1 SGHAT and CDR2 FQDESV (reference sequence). The CDR3 totals 12 residues. The CDR3 loop is CASSKGRNEQFF. The CDR3 coding sequence is TGTGCCAGCAGCAAGGGCAGGAATGAGCAGTTCTTC.